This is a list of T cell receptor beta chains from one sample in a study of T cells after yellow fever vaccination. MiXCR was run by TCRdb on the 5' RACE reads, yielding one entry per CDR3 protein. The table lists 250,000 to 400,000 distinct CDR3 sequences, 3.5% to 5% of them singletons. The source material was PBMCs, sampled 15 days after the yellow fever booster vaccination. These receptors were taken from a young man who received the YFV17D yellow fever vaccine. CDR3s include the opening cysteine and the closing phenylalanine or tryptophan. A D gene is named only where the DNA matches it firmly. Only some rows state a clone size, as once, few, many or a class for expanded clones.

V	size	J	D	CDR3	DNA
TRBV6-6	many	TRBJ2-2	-	CASSSSDFRELFF	TGTGCCAGCAGTTCTAGCGATTTTAGGGAGCTGTTTTTT
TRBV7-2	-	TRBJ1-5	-	CASRLGPGGGYSNQPQHF	TGTGCCAGCAGACTAGGCCCAGGTGGGGGTTATAGCAATCAGCCCCAGCATTTT
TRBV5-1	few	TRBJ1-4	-	CASSHPGNEKLFF	TGCGCCAGCAGCCACCCGGGAAATGAAAAACTGTTTTTT
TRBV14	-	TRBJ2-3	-	CASCLLITDTQYF	TGTGCCAGCTGCCTATTGATCACAGATACGCAGTATTTT
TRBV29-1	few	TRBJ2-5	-	CSVKGWAEETQYF	TGCAGCGTGAAAGGGTGGGCGGAAGAGACCCAGTACTTC
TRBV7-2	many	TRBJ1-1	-	CASSLSGVTEAFF	TGTGCCAGCAGCTTATCGGGAGTCACTGAAGCTTTCTTT
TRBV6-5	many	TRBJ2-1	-	CASSRGTGNEQFF	TGTGCCAGCAGTAGGGGTACGGGCAATGAGCAGTTCTTC
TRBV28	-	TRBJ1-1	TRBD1	CASSPPPGQGGTEAFF	TGTGCCAGCAGTCCACCGCCGGGACAGGGGGGGACTGAAGCTTTCTTT
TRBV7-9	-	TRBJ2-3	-	CASSFNRVGSTDTQYF	TGTGCCAGCAGCTTCAACAGGGTTGGGAGCACAGATACGCAGTATTTT
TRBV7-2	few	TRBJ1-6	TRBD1	CASSYTGVSPLHF	TGTGCCAGCAGCTATACAGGGGTCTCACCCCTCCACTTT
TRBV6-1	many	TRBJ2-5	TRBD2	CASRTSASYQETQYF	TGTGCCAGCAGGACTAGCGCCTCGTACCAAGAGACCCAGTACTTC
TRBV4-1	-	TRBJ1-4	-	CASSFGFIRTALNEKLFF	TGCGCCAGCAGCTTCGGTTTCATCCGGACAGCACTTAATGAAAAACTGTTTTTT
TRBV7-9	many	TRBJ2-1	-	CASSLAGGHEQFF	TGTGCCAGCAGCTTGGCAGGGGGGCATGAGCAGTTCTTC
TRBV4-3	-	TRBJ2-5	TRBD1	CASSQAQGVGETQYF	TGCGCCAGCAGCCAAGCACAGGGGGTCGGGGAGACCCAGTACTTC
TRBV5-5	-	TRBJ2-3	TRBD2	CASSWGLAGGPGTDTQYF	TGTGCCAGCAGCTGGGGACTAGCGGGGGGGCCGGGCACAGATACGCAGTATTTT
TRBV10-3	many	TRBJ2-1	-	CAISESSPGGGIYNEQFF	TGTGCCATCAGTGAGTCGTCTCCCGGAGGGGGTATCTACAATGAGCAGTTCTTC
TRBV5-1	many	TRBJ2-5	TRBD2	CASSGGGLETQYF	TGCGCCAGCAGCGGCGGGGGATTGGAGACCCAGTACTTC
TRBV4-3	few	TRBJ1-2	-	CASSQEVKNYGYTF	TGCGCCAGCAGCCAAGAGGTCAAAAACTATGGCTACACCTTC
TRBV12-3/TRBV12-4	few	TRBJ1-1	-	CASSLSWQKNTEAFF	TGTGCCAGCAGTTTATCTTGGCAGAAGAACACTGAAGCTTTCTTT
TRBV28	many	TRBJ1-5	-	CASSDRGNQPQHF	TGTGCCAGCAGCGACCGGGGGAATCAGCCCCAGCATTTT
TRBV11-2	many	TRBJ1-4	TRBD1	CASSLLRGPTNEKLFF	TGTGCCAGCAGCTTGCTCAGGGGGCCAACTAATGAAAAACTGTTTTTT
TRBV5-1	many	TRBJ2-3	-	CASSLGVRDRTDTQYF	TGCGCCAGCAGCTTGGGGGTCCGGGACCGCACAGATACGCAGTATTTT
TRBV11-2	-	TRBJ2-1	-	CASSAGLANQQFF	TGTGCCAGCAGTGCGGGACTCGCCAATCAGCAGTTCTTC
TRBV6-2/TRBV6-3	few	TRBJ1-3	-	CASSYAEDEAGNTIYF	TGTGCCAGCAGTTACGCAGAGGATGAAGCTGGAAACACCATATATTTT
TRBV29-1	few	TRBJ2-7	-	CSATTPRATYEQYF	TGCAGCGCTACAACCCCCCGGGCAACCTACGAGCAGTACTTC
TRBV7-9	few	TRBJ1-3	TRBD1	CASSYGQANTIYF	TGTGCCAGCAGCTATGGACAGGCCAACACCATATATTTT
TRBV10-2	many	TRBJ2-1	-	CASSPLPPRVNEQFF	TGCGCCAGCTCCCCTCTCCCTCCCCGGGTCAATGAGCAGTTCTTC
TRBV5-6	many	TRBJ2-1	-	CASSFFSPGDTRFF	TGTGCCAGCAGCTTCTTCTCTCCGGGAGACACTCGGTTCTTC
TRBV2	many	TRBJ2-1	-	CASSEVLGGNEQFF	TGTGCCAGCAGTGAAGTGCTTGGGGGTAATGAGCAGTTCTTC
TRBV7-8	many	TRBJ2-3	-	CASSLQPRIDTQYF	TGTGCCAGCAGCCTACAACCTAGGATCGATACGCAGTATTTT
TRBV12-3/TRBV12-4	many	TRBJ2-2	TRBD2	CASSAATLRGGLGGELFF	TGTGCCAGCAGTGCCGCGACTTTGCGGGGGGGCCTCGGCGGGGAGCTGTTTTTT
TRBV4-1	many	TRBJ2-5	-	CASSQRGFEAETQYF	TGCGCCAGCAGCCAGAGGGGGTTCGAAGCGGAGACCCAGTACTTC
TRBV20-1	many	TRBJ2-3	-	CSAAVAVGDTDTQYF	TGCAGTGCTGCAGTAGCGGTGGGAGACACAGATACGCAGTATTTT
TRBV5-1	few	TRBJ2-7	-	CASSLDARTVSSYEQYF	TGCGCCAGCAGCTTGGACGCGAGGACAGTTAGCTCCTACGAGCAGTACTTC
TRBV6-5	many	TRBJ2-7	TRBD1	CASSYGTGVDEQYF	TGTGCCAGCAGTTACGGGACAGGGGTGGACGAGCAGTACTTC
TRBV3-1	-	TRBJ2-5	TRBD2	CASSQDRGLAGLQETQYF	TGTGCCAGCAGCCAAGATCGGGGACTAGCGGGACTCCAAGAGACCCAGTACTTC
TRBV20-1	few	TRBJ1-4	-	CSAEPTGGSGEKLFF	TGCAGTGCAGAACCTACTGGGGGTTCTGGTGAAAAACTGTTTTTT
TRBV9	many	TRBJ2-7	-	CASSVAGRPSNPGEQYF	TGTGCCAGCAGCGTAGCTGGGCGGCCTTCGAACCCGGGGGAGCAGTACTTC
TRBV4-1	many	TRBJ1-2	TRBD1	CASSQPTGRRGDYGYTF	TGCGCCAGCAGCCAACCGACAGGGAGAAGGGGAGACTATGGCTACACCTTC
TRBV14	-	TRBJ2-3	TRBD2	CASSQDGRGGADTQYF	TGTGCCAGCAGCCAAGATGGACGGGGGGGCGCAGATACGCAGTATTTT
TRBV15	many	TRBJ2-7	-	CATSRGMGVRSYEQYF	TGTGCCACCAGCAGGGGGATGGGGGTCAGATCCTACGAGCAGTACTTC
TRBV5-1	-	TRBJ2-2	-	CASSLIQQNTGELFF	TGCGCCAGCAGCTTGATCCAGCAGAACACCGGGGAGCTGTTTTTT
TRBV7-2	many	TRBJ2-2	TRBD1	CASSLFIDRGSNTGELFF	TGTGCCAGCAGCTTGTTCATTGACAGGGGATCGAACACCGGGGAGCTGTTTTTT
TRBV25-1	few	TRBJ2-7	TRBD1	CASSKTGGASSYEQYF	TGTGCCAGCAGTAAGACAGGGGGCGCCAGCTCCTACGAGCAGTACTTC
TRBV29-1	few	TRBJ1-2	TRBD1	CSIRTGGSGYTF	TGCAGCATCCGGACAGGGGGCTCTGGCTACACCTTC